Listed here is a single T cell receptor beta chain. This record comes from a study of blood T cell repertoires in COVID-19. Across the whole study: Spain, Italy and the United States supplied samples that represented acute and convalescent COVID-19. Nucleic acid was either cDNA or gDNA, and it came from T cells, B-cell-depleted T cells, or PBMCs.

The length of the CDR3 is 12 residues. Germline V gene lookup returns CDR1 MNHEY and CDR2 SVGEGT. V lost 4 bases, J lost 6 bases, and 9 bases lay in between. In the authors' workflow: Quantification of nucleated cells was approximated via reference gene primer amplification. Profiled with immunoSEQ multiplex PCR; TCRdb holds only in-frame clones, not every one. For V, J and clone size, that table is used; D and trimming come from the DNA. The sample includes some 160,000 clones, 83% of them seen just once. This TCR derives from a human donor in a cohort sampled during active COVID-19. This chain joins TRBV6-2 or TRBV6-3 and TRBJ2-5, with D perhaps TRBD1 (6 bases). Sequenced material: peripheral blood. The CDR3 sequence: CASSLGGKTQYF. Written as DNA, the CDR3 is TGTGCCAGCAGTTTAGGGGGAAAGACCCAGTACTTC.